This is a list of T cell receptor beta chains from one sample in a study of T cells in Graves' hyperthyroidism and ophthalmopathy. TCRdb called the multiplex PCR reads again in MiXCR, with one record for every CDR3 protein. The sample has 600,000 to 800,000 distinct CDR3 sequences; approximately 36% are singletons. Sequenced sample: blood. All receptors derive from a woman aged 40 to 50 with Graves' hyperthyroidism. The CDR3 runs from the conserved cysteine through the conserved F or W. D genes are given only for firm matches. Expanded clones are given a class, and other clones once, few, many or no size at all.

D: -
V: TRBV7-3
size: -
J: TRBJ2-3
DNA: TGTGCCAGCAGCTCTAAACACTTCCGGGACGGAACCACAGATACGCAGTATTTT
CDR3: CASSSKHFRDGTTDTQYF

D: -
V: TRBV6-6
size: -
J: TRBJ1-1
DNA: TGTGCCAGCAGTACTATACAGGGTAAGGGGAACACTGAAGCTTTCTTT
CDR3: CASSTIQGKGNTEAFF

D: -
V: TRBV4-3
size: few
J: TRBJ2-7
DNA: TGCGCCAGCAGCCAAGATTTCGGGGCCCGCGAGCAGTACTTC
CDR3: CASSQDFGAREQYF

D: -
V: TRBV6-2/TRBV6-3
size: few
J: TRBJ1-1
DNA: TGTGCCAGCAGTTACAAGCCCGGGGGTATGAACACTGAAGCTTTCTTT
CDR3: CASSYKPGGMNTEAFF

D: -
V: TRBV7-2
size: many
J: TRBJ1-2
DNA: TGTGCCAGCAGCTTAGCACTTACTGCAACTAACTATGGCTACACCTTC
CDR3: CASSLALTATNYGYTF

D: TRBD1
V: TRBV15
size: many
J: TRBJ1-2
DNA: TGTGCCACCAGCAGAGAACAGGGGTATGGCTACACCTTC
CDR3: CATSREQGYGYTF

D: -
V: TRBV9
size: -
J: TRBJ1-2
DNA: TGTGCCAGCAGCATGCGGGCGGTACAAAATAACTATGGCTACACCTTC
CDR3: CASSMRAVQNNYGYTF

D: TRBD1
V: TRBV15
size: many
J: TRBJ1-1
DNA: TGTGCCACCAGCAAGAGATTGTTTGAGGCAGGGGGGTTTACTGAAGCTTTCTTT
CDR3: CATSKRLFEAGGFTEAFF

D: TRBD1
V: TRBV7-9
size: few
J: TRBJ2-7
DNA: TGTGCCAGCAGACTTCGTGGGACAGGGCTCTACGAGCAGTACTTC
CDR3: CASRLRGTGLYEQYF

D: -
V: TRBV7-7
size: -
J: TRBJ2-5
DNA: TGTGCTAGCAGCTTAGCCATTGGAGAGACCCAGTACTTC
CDR3: CASSLAIGETQYF

D: TRBD1
V: TRBV7-2
size: -
J: TRBJ1-5
DNA: TGTGCCAGCAGCTTCACAGGGGGCGCGGGCGGTCAGCCCCAGCATTTT
CDR3: CASSFTGGAGGQPQHF

D: -
V: TRBV4-3
size: few
J: TRBJ1-1
DNA: TGCGCCAGCAGCCAAAATCCCTGGACTGAAGCTTTCTTT
CDR3: CASSQNPWTEAFF

D: TRBD2
V: TRBV5-1
size: many
J: TRBJ2-7
DNA: TGCGCCAGCAGCTTTTACGGGGAGGGGTACGAGCAGTACTTC
CDR3: CASSFYGEGYEQYF

D: TRBD1
V: TRBV5-6
size: -
J: TRBJ1-5
DNA: TGTGCCAGCAGCTTGGGCAGGGGGAGTCTAAATAGCAATCAGCCCCAGCATTTT
CDR3: CASSLGRGSLNSNQPQHF

D: -
V: TRBV11-3
size: few
J: TRBJ2-7
DNA: TGTGCCAGCAGCTTAGGACAGGGGGGACTAGACGAGCAGTACTTC
CDR3: CASSLGQGGLDEQYF

D: -
V: TRBV5-1
size: -
J: TRBJ2-5
DNA: TGCGCCAGCAAAGTAGCCCCGCAAGAGACCCAGTACTTC
CDR3: CASKVAPQETQYF

D: -
V: TRBV7-2
size: -
J: TRBJ2-7
DNA: TGCGCCAGCAGTTACTCCACCTCCGGGGTGACCGGCTACGAGCAGTACTTC
CDR3: CASSYSTSGVTGYEQYF

D: -
V: TRBV6-5
size: many
J: TRBJ1-6
DNA: TGTGCCAGCAGCTATGGTAATTCACCCCTCCACTTT
CDR3: CASSYGNSPLHF

D: TRBD2
V: TRBV7-2
size: -
J: TRBJ2-3
DNA: TGTGCCAGCAGTCAAAGGAGGTCTAGCGGTCCCCGAACAGATACGCAGTATTTT
CDR3: CASSQRRSSGPRTDTQYF

D: -
V: TRBV7-9
size: -
J: TRBJ1-4
DNA: TGTGCCAGCAGCCACCGGTCGATTACAGCAACTAATGAAAAACTGTTTTTT
CDR3: CASSHRSITATNEKLFF

D: -
V: TRBV6-5
size: many
J: TRBJ2-2
DNA: TGTGCCAGCAGTTCCTATTCGGGGGAGGGACATTCGAACACCGGGGAGCTGTTTTTT
CDR3: CASSSYSGEGHSNTGELFF

D: TRBD1
V: TRBV28
size: -
J: TRBJ2-7
DNA: TGTGCCAGCAGTTCATCTGACAGGGGATGGTACTTC
CDR3: CASSSSDRGWYF

D: -
V: TRBV7-9
size: -
J: TRBJ1-1
DNA: TGTGCCAGCAGCCGGGTTGCTGAAGCTTTCTTT
CDR3: CASSRVAEAFF

D: -
V: TRBV20-1
size: -
J: TRBJ1-2
DNA: TGCAGTGCTAACGAACGAGACAGTCCCAGGGGTGGCTACACCTTC
CDR3: CSANERDSPRGGYTF

D: -
V: TRBV14
size: -
J: TRBJ1-3
DNA: TGTGCCAGCAGCCAAGATTACCTCTCTGGAAACACCATATATTTT
CDR3: CASSQDYLSGNTIYF

D: -
V: TRBV10-3
size: -
J: TRBJ1-4
DNA: TGTGCCATCAGGGTGGGGGTCAGCGGGGGCGTCAAACTGTTTTTT
CDR3: CAIRVGVSGGVKLFF

D: -
V: TRBV7-2
size: -
J: TRBJ2-6
DNA: TGTGCCAGCAGCCCGGATTGGGATTCGGCTGGGGCTAACGTCCTGACTTTC
CDR3: CASSPDWDSAGANVLTF

D: -
V: TRBV12-3/TRBV12-4
size: -
J: TRBJ2-7
DNA: TGTGCCAGCAGCCCTACGGACCCACTCCTCTCCTACGAGCAGTACTTC
CDR3: CASSPTDPLLSYEQYF

D: -
V: TRBV25-1
size: few
J: TRBJ2-5
DNA: TGTGCCAGCAGTTCTATCGCCTCGTCAGAGACCCAGTACTTC
CDR3: CASSSIASSETQYF

D: TRBD2
V: TRBV20-1
size: many
J: TRBJ2-5
DNA: TGCAGTGCACCAGCGGGAGGGCCGGAGACCCAGTACTTC
CDR3: CSAPAGGPETQYF